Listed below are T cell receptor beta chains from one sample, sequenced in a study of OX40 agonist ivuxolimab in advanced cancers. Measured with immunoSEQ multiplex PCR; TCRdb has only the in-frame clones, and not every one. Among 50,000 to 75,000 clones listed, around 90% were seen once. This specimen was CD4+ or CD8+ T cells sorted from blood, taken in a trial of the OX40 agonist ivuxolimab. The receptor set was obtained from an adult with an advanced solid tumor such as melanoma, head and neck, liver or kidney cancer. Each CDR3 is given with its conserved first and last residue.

CASRGRDFGYEQYF,TRBV6-5
CASSEFGGQGDANYGYTF,TRBV25-1
CASSSTAGNTEAFF,TRBV6-6
CASSYSIREGGPVPGYTF,TRBV6-7
CASSLGQPGGYTF,TRBV5-1
CASSTTVNTEAFF,TRBV9
CASSEGRVGYTF,TRBV9
CASSSNLGSPLHF,TRBV7-6
CAWSSGETYEQYF,TRBV30
CASSTPVSGADTQYF,TRBV6-5
CASSYDISYEQYF,TRBV6-5
CASSPGGRQGPETQYF,TRBV7-9
CASSPPQISSYNEQFF,TRBV18
CASSSGNIQYF,TRBV11-3
CATRLATAREKLFF,TRBV19